Listed below are T cell receptor beta chains from one sample, sequenced in a study of blood T cell repertoires in COVID-19. Clones were read by immunoSEQ multiplex PCR, and TCRdb kept only the in-frame ones, dropping some. The sample contains about 240,000 clones, about 85% of which appear only once. Sequencing input: peripheral blood. These receptors all come from a woman in her forties or fifties with COVID-19, enrolled during active disease. Each CDR3 is given with its conserved first and last residue. Each record gives: clone size, D gene, V gene, J gene, CDR3 protein, CDR3 DNA. The D gene is left open where the match is weak. Size tells how often a clone was seen (once, few, many) or the class of an expanded clone, and some rows leave it out.

.,TRBD1,TRBV10-2,TRBJ2-5,CASSESSPGTGFQETQYF,TGCGCCAGCAGTGAGTCATCCCCCGGGACAGGTTTCCAAGAGACCCAGTACTTC
.,TRBD2,TRBV29-1,TRBJ2-3,CSVSLAGVADTQYF,TGCAGCGTGAGTCTAGCGGGGGTGGCAGATACGCAGTATTTT
many,TRBD2,TRBV30,TRBJ2-2,CAWSPTGGAAGELFF,TGTGCCTGGAGTCCAACGGGGGGGGCCGCCGGGGAGCTGTTTTTT
.,TRBD1,TRBV6-6,TRBJ1-2,CASSLQGNGDYGYTF,TGTGCCAGCAGTCTACAGGGGAATGGCGACTATGGCTACACCTTC
once,.,TRBV14,TRBJ2-2,CASSQVRQASITGELFF,TGTGCCAGCAGCCAAGTGAGACAGGCCTCAATCACCGGGGAGCTGTTTTTT
.,TRBD1,TRBV19,TRBJ1-2,CASSILGQFYGYTF,TGTGCCAGTAGTATTTTGGGACAGTTCTATGGCTACACCTTC
.,TRBD1,TRBV6-6,TRBJ2-1,CASSLTGAEQFF,TGTGCCAGCAGTCTGACAGGGGCTGAGCAGTTCTTC
.,.,TRBV5-5,TRBJ2-7,CASSFGVSDYEQYF,TGTGCCAGCAGCTTCGGGGTAAGCGACTACGAGCAGTACTTC
.,TRBD1,TRBV19,TRBJ2-5,CASSIDVGQGETQYF,TGTGCCAGTAGTATAGATGTGGGACAGGGTGAGACCCAGTACTTC
.,.,TRBV6-5,TRBJ2-3,CASTSAGGGHREYF,TGTGCCAGCACCTCAGCGGGCGGGGGCCACAGGGAGTATTTT
.,.,TRBV7-3,TRBJ2-1,CASSFGYYNEQFF,TGTGCCAGCAGCTTCGGGTACTACAATGAGCAGTTCTTC
.,.,TRBV30,TRBJ2-5,CAWSVGETQYF,TGTGCCTGGAGCGTGGGCGAGACCCAGTACTTC
.,TRBD2,TRBV28,TRBJ2-3,CASSLSAGVSTDTQYF,TGTGCCAGCAGTTTATCGGCGGGGGTCAGCACAGATACGCAGTATTTT
.,TRBD2,TRBV24-1,TRBJ2-2,CATSDPRRGAGVGTGELFF,TGTGCCACCAGTGACCCACGGAGAGGGGCGGGGGTCGGCACCGGGGAGCTGTTTTTT
.,.,TRBV28,TRBJ1-6,CASSSRGGGNSPLHF,TGTGCCAGCAGTTCCAGGGGTGGGGGTAATTCACCCCTCCACTTT
many,.,TRBV2,TRBJ2-2,CASTVTTPARNTGELFF,TGTGCCAGCACCGTGACAACCCCAGCTCGGAACACCGGGGAGCTGTTTTTT
once,TRBD2,TRBV6-6,TRBJ2-2,CASSLTSGGRLGGELFF,TGTGCCAGCAGTCTTACTAGCGGGGGTCGATTAGGTGGGGAGCTGTTTTTT
.,TRBD1,TRBV25-1,TRBJ2-5,CASSGQGRETQYF,TGTGCCAGCAGTGGACAGGGGAGAGAGACCCAGTACTTC
.,.,TRBV20-1,TRBJ2-5,CSGGSGETQYF,TGCAGTGGGGGTAGCGGAGAGACCCAGTACTTC
.,TRBD1,TRBV5-1,TRBJ2-1,CASSLRDSPYNEQFF,TGCGCCAGCAGCCTCCGGGACAGCCCGTACAATGAGCAGTTCTTC
.,.,TRBV19,TRBJ1-3,CASRGGDRVSGNTIYF,TGTGCCAGTAGGGGGGGGGACCGAGTCTCTGGAAACACCATATATTTT
.,.,TRBV5-1,TRBJ1-2,CASSLYPEAGGYTF,TGCGCCAGCAGCTTATACCCAGAAGCGGGTGGCTACACCTTC
once,.,TRBV24-1,TRBJ2-2,CATSGLGGTPNTGELFF,TGTGCCACCAGTGGCCTCGGGGGGACACCGAACACCGGGGAGCTGTTTTTT
.,.,TRBV3-1/TRBV3-2,TRBJ1-2,CASSGRGLGAVGYTF,TGTGCCAGCAGCGGGCGGGGACTCGGAGCGGTCGGCTACACCTTC
.,.,TRBV6-5,TRBJ2-1,CASSKRSVVDEQFF,TGTGCCAGCAGCAAGAGAAGCGTTGTGGATGAGCAGTTCTTC
.,TRBD2,TRBV10-3,TRBJ2-3,CAISGTRLTDTQYF,TGTGCCATCAGTGGGACTAGGTTAACAGATACGCAGTATTTT
.,.,TRBV5-1,TRBJ1-6,CASSPTWDSPLHF,TGCGCCAGCAGTCCGACTTGGGATTCACCCCTCCACTTT
.,.,TRBV9,TRBJ2-2,CASSVVGSNTGELFF,TGTGCCAGCAGCGTAGTGGGCTCGAACACCGGGGAGCTGTTTTTT